The present TCR beta chain was sequenced within a study of cytomegalovirus exposure and HLA in healthy donors. Study-wide points: Relative to equally common others, HLA-associated TCR beta chains showed greater clonal expansion in a later analysis. Follow-up analysis later connected one missense variant in DCLRE1C with trimming of TCR beta V- and J-genes.

As regards this clone: The antigen is undetermined.

CDR1 LNHDA and CDR2 SQIVND come from the germline V gene (reference sequence). Trimming removed 5 bases at V and 7 bases at J, with 17 bases between. There are 14 residues in the CDR3. The PCR was carried out with 60 Vbeta primers and 13 Jbeta primers. Sequencing was performed with immunoSEQ multiplex PCR; in TCRdb, only in-frame clones are kept and a portion is missing. The sample consists of 100,000 to 150,000 clones, around three quarters of them appearing once. The sample was PBMCs. The V call is TRBV19, the J call TRBJ1-1; D uncertain. This receptor was taken from a man aged 40-49 years in good health and CMV-seronegative. The CDR3 nucleotides read TGTGCCAGTAGTCTATCGATATTTACGATTGAAGCTTTCTTT. Protein sequence: CASSLSIFTIEAFF.